Here is one TCR beta chain with its context. The antigen remains undetermined. The data were obtained in a study of cytotoxic CD8 clonotypes in ibrutinib-treated CLL. Study-level information: Researchers reported ten to eleven relapsed/refractory and about 15 treatment-naive patients, roughly 17 of them IGHV unmutated. Response was recorded as partial in roughly 25 patients and complete in 2; at median roughly 62 months, roughly 15 remained remitted and about twelve had progressed. Study-level findings and limits: Among the clonotypes, public ones were uncommon and contracted or held stable on treatment. Clonality was higher at ibrutinib response and returned toward baseline at progression.

The CDR3 covers 15 residues. V trimming: 2 bases; J trimming: 5 bases; junction bases outside the gene matches: 9. From germline, CDR1 is LGHNA and CDR2 YNFKEQ. Some clones are missing from TCRdb's copy, which holds only in-frame ones; the method was immunoSEQ multiplex PCR. The repertoire has around 21,000 clones, 65% to 75% of them found once; the top ten carry about 26%. Sample: PBMCs, taken before ibrutinib treatment. This chain uses TRBV4-2 with TRBJ2-7; TRBD2 aligns across 7 bases. This TCR was recovered from a human donor with chronic lymphocytic leukemia. DNA of the CDR3: TGTGCCAGCAGCCAACGGTGGGAGGGCAAGGACGAGCAGTACTTC. Its protein product is CASSQRWEGKDEQYF.